This TCR beta chain was profiled in a study of blood T cell repertoires in COVID-19. For the study at large: The samples span acute and convalescent COVID-19 from the United States, Italy and Spain.

Trimming removed 3 bases at V and 5 bases at J, with 21 bases between. Germline values: CDR1 MDHEN, CDR2 SYDVKM. The CDR3 spans 17 residues. Authors' processing steps: Amplification from reference gene primers served as the basis for estimated nucleated cell counts. The repertoire was sequenced with immunoSEQ multiplex PCR; TCRdb's copy has only in-frame clones and lacks some. V, J and clone size are those of that table, while D and trimming were read from the DNA. The sample lists 250,000 to 400,000 clones, 85% seen once, with around 1.8% in the top ten. The sequenced sample consisted of PBMCs or T cells enriched from blood (not recorded which). This sequence joins TRBV28 and TRBJ2-3; D may be TRBD1 (5 bases). This receptor was identified in a woman aged 25 to 39 who had been exposed to COVID-19. This CDR3 is CASSLMAGATTGDTQYF. The CDR3, as DNA: TGTGCCAGCAGTTTGATGGCCGGAGCGACAACAGGAGATACGCAGTATTTT.